This is a list of T cell receptor beta chains from one sample in a study of blood T cells in healthy people across ages. Each CDR3 protein gets one entry after TCRdb re-called the 5' RACE reads with MiXCR. Among some 860,000 distinct CDR3 sequences listed, more than 55% were seen once. The sequenced material came from blood. Receptors were obtained from a man aged 40-49 years in good health. The CDR3 runs from the conserved cysteine through the conserved F or W. Each record gives: clone size, D gene, J gene, CDR3 length, V gene, CDR3 protein, CDR3 DNA. D genes are given only for firm matches. Rows give clone size only sometimes, using once, few, many, or a class for an expanded clone.

>NA|NA|TRBJ1-6|16|TRBV18
CASSPVQGMVNSPLHF
TGTGCCAGCTCGCCTGTCCAGGGGATGGTCAATTCACCCCTCCACTTT
>few|NA|TRBJ2-1|14|TRBV30
CAWNDPGRGHEQFF
TGTGCCTGGAACGACCCCGGCAGGGGCCATGAGCAGTTCTTC
>NA|NA|TRBJ2-3|14|TRBV2
CASNRGGGTDTQYF
TGTGCCAGCAACAGGGGAGGGGGCACAGATACGCAGTATTTT
>NA|TRBD1|TRBJ1-2|14|TRBV7-2
CASSLGQLAYGYTF
TGTGCCAGCAGCTTGGGACAGCTAGCCTATGGCTACACCTTC
>NA|NA|TRBJ2-7|18|TRBV9
CASSVATWSDAPTYEQYF
TGTGCCAGCAGCGTAGCGACGTGGTCAGACGCACCGACCTACGAGCAGTACTTC
>NA|NA|TRBJ1-1|16|TRBV7-4
CASSVKGGRLNTEAFF
TGTGCCAGCAGCGTTAAGGGTGGCAGACTGAACACTGAAGCTTTCTTT
>NA|NA|TRBJ1-1|14|TRBV7-6
CASSSLATNTEAFF
TGTGCCAGCAGCTCCCTCGCGACTAACACTGAAGCTTTCTTT
>NA|NA|TRBJ2-1|14|TRBV4-2
CASSDVASSGEQFF
TGTGCCAGCAGCGATGTGGCTAGCTCGGGTGAGCAGTTCTTC
>NA|TRBD1|TRBJ2-2|14|TRBV15
CATSRTGYTGELFF
TGTGCCACCAGCAGGACAGGGTACACCGGGGAGCTGTTTTTT
>NA|NA|TRBJ2-5|15|TRBV5-4
CASSLARGAGETQYF
TGTGCCAGCAGCTTGGCCCGGGGCGCGGGCGAGACCCAGTACTTC
>NA|NA|TRBJ2-4|15|TRBV28
CASTNAGPGRDIQYF
TGTGCCAGCACAAACGCCGGGCCCGGGCGGGACATTCAGTACTTC
>NA|TRBD1|TRBJ1-1|15|TRBV7-2
CASSLRDRGRTEAFF
TGTGCCAGCAGCTTACGGGACAGGGGTCGAACTGAAGCTTTCTTT
>once|NA|TRBJ2-7|14|TRBV4-2
CASSSARPGGEQYF
TGTGCCAGCAGCTCAGCACGTCCGGGTGGCGAGCAGTACTTC
>few|NA|TRBJ1-2|16|TRBV4-3
CASSQDPTGSSSGYTF
TGCGCCAGCAGCCAAGATCCAACGGGCAGCTCGTCTGGCTACACCTTC
>NA|NA|TRBJ2-7|13|TRBV4-3
CASSPRMQGEQYF
TGCGCCAGCAGCCCCCGAATGCAGGGCGAGCAGTACTTC
>NA|NA|TRBJ2-7|13|TRBV27
CASSISGAYEQYF
TGTGCCAGCAGTATTTCAGGGGCCTACGAGCAGTACTTC